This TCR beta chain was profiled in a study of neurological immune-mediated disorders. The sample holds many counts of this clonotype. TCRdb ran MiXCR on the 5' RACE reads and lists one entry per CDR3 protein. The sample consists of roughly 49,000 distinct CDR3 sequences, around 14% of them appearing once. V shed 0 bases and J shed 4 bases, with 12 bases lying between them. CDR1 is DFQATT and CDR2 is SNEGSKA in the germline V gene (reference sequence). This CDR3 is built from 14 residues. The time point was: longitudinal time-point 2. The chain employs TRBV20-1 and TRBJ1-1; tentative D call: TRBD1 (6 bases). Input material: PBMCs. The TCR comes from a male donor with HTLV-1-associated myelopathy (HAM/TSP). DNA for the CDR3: TGCAGTGCTAGAGATCCCAGGGGATCCACTGAAGCTTTCTTT. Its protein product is CSARDPRGSTEAFF.